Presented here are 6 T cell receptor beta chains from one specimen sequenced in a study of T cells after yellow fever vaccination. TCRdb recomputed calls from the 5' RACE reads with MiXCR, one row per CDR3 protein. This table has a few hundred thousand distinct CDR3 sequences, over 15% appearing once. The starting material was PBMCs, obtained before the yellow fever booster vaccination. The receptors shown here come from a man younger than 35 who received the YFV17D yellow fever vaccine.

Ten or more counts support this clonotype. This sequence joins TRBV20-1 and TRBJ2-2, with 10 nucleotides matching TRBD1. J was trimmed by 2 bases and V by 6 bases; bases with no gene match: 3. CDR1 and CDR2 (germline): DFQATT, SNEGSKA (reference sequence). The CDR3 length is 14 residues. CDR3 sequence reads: CSARDRGNTGELFF. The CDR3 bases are TGCAGTGCCCGGGACAGGGGCAACACCGGGGAGCTGTTTTTT.

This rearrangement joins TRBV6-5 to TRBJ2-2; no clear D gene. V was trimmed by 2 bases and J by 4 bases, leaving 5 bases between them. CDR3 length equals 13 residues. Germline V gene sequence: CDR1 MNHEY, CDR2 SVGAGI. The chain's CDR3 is CASSYRFTGELFF. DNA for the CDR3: TGTGCCAGCAGTTACCGGTTCACCGGGGAGCTGTTTTTT.

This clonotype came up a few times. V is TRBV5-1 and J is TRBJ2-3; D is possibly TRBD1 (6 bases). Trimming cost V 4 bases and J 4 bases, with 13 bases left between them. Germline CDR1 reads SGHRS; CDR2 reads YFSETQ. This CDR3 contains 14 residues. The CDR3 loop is CASSLARGPDTQYF. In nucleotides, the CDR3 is TGCGCCAGCAGCCTCGCCAGGGGCCCAGATACGCAGTATTTT.

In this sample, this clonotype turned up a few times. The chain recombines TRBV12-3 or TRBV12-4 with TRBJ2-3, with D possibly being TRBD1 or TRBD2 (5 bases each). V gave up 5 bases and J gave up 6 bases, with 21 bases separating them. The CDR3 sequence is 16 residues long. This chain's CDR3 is CASSGTTRYGADTQYF. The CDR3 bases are TGTGCCAGCAGTGGGACGACACGGTACGGTGCCGATACGCAGTATTTT.

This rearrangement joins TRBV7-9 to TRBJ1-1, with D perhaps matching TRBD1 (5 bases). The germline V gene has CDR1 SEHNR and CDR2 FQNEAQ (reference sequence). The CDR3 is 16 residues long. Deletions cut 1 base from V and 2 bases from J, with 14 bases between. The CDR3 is CASSLDALGRNTEAFF. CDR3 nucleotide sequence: TGTGCCAGCAGCTTAGATGCCCTGGGGCGAAACACTGAAGCTTTCTTT.

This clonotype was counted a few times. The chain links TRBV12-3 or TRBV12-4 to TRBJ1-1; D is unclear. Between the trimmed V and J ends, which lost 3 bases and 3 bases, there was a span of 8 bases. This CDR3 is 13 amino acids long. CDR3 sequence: CASSFETHTEAFF. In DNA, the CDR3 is TGTGCCAGCAGTTTTGAAACCCACACTGAAGCTTTCTTT.